These 14 T cell receptor beta chains share one sample of origin, sequenced in a study of human T cells and chemical hapten exposure. TCRdb re-called the RACE reads with MiXCR, one entry per CDR3 protein. The sample has tens of thousands of distinct CDR3 sequences; approximately 9.9% are singletons. As for time point: pre-sensitization, week 0. The treatment denotes: therapeutic diphenylcyclopropenone sensitization with weekly scalp DPC. The material was whole blood, obtained in connection with sensitization to the hapten diphenylcyclopropenone (DPC). The receptors originated from a man aged 40-55 years with alopecia areata. Some clones in this sample may be carry-over from other donors' samples.

This clonotype has just a few counts. The chain has TRBV7-8 and TRBJ2-3; the match to TRBD2 covers 12 bases. J gave up 5 bases and V 5 bases, and 8 bases lay outside the gene matches. In germline, CDR1 is SGHVS, CDR2 FQNEAQ. The CDR3 covers 16 residues. The CDR3 is CASSPLAGGPLDTQYF. The DNA for the CDR3 is TGTGCCAGCAGCCCCCTAGCGGGAGGGCCGTTAGATACGCAGTATTTT.

V is TRBV29-1 and J is TRBJ2-3, with 8 nucleotides matching TRBD1. The CDR3 loop spans 15 amino acids. Germline V gene data show CDR1 as SQVTM and CDR2 as ANQGSEA. The J segment lost 2 bases and the V segment lost 6 bases, leaving 10 bases of the junction unmatched. As DNA, the CDR3 is TGCAGCGTAGGACGGACAGGGACCCCCACAGATACGCAGTATTTT. Translated, it gives CSVGRTGTPTDTQYF.

The gene calls are TRBV7-9 and TRBJ2-1; no definite D call. Per germline, CDR1 SEHNR and CDR2 FQNEAQ (reference sequence). The V end was cut by 1 base, the J end by 2 bases, with 9 bases between. This CDR3 region has 15 residues. CDR3 sequence (DNA): TGTGCCAGCAGCTTAGTAGTGGGAACCTACAATGAGCAGTTCTTC. Its translation is CASSLVVGTYNEQFF.

This clonotype was detected a few times. As DNA, the CDR3 is TGCAGTGCTAGAGTTCCTGGGAGTGCAAAAGAGACCCAGTACTTC. Its protein product is CSARVPGSAKETQYF. The rearrangement uses TRBV20-1 and TRBJ2-5, with a possible D match to TRBD2 (5 bases). This CDR3 is 15 amino acids long. Germline values: CDR1 DFQATT, CDR2 SNEGSKA (reference sequence). V was shortened by 1 base and J by 3 bases, with 15 bases between the two germline ends.

The chain joins TRBV9 to TRBJ1-1; 7 bases line up with TRBD1. The ends lost 3 bases at V and 5 bases at J; junction bases unmatched: 1. CDR3 size: 12 residues. Looked up from germline, CDR1 is SGDLS and CDR2 is YYNGEE. CDR3 region: CASSATGTEAFF. The DNA for the CDR3 is TGTGCCAGCAGCGCGACAGGGACTGAAGCTTTCTTT. Together with reference TRBV9 and TRBJ1-1, the CDR3 gives the full variable domain: DSGVTQTPKHLITATGQRVTLRCSPRSGDLSVYWYQQSLDQGLQFLIQYYNGEERAKGNILERFSAQQFPDLHSELNLSSLELGDSALYFCASSATGTEAFFGQGTRLTVV.

This clonotype was detected only a few times. V and J are TRBV3-1 and TRBJ2-3; 9 bases are a match to TRBD1. The CDR3 sequence is 15 residues long. Germline V gives CDR1 LGHDT, CDR2 YNNKEL (reference sequence). V dropped 5 bases and J dropped 3; count of bases not matched to a gene: 6. CDR3 protein: CASSAGTGWTDTQYF. The DNA of the CDR3 is TGTGCCAGCAGCGCCGGGACAGGGTGGACAGATACGCAGTATTTT.

In nucleotides, the CDR3 is TGTGCCACTAGGGGACGGAGAAGCTCCTACAATGAGCAGTTCTTC. Translation: CATRGRRSSYNEQFF. The chain has TRBV24-1 and TRBJ2-1; possibly TRBD1 or TRBD2 for D (5 bases each). This CDR3 comprises 15 residues. Germline assignment: CDR1 KGHDR and CDR2 SFDVKD. Trimming took 10 bases from V and 0 from J, leaving 15 bases between them.

The table lists this clonotype with many counts. This chain links TRBV27 with TRBJ2-2; no clear D gene. This CDR3 has 13 residues. The germline CDR1 and CDR2 sequences are MNHEY and SMNVEV (reference sequence). V lost 2 bases and J lost 4, with 5 bases in between. The CDR3 coding sequence is TGTGCCAGCAGTTTACGGATCACCGGGGAGCTGTTTTTT. Amino acid sequence: CASSLRITGELFF.

This clonotype was seen at least ten times. This rearrangement joins TRBV7-3 to TRBJ1-6; no reliable D call. V lost 2 bases to trimming and J lost 3 bases, with 8 bases between them. Germline assignment: CDR1 SGHTA and CDR2 FQGTGA. The CDR3 has 15 amino acids. The CDR3 protein is CASSLGSLYNSPLHF. In DNA, the CDR3 is TGTGCCAGCAGCTTAGGATCTCTCTATAATTCACCCCTCCACTTT. The complete variable domain, with remaining parts taken from reference TRBV7-3 and TRBJ1-6, reads GAGVSQTPSNKVTEKGKYVELRCDPISGHTALYWYRQSLGQGPEFLIYFQGTGAADDSGLPNDRFFAVRPEGSVSTLKIQRTERGDSAVYLCASSLGSLYNSPLHFGNGTRLTVT.

This clonotype was found a few times. This chain joins TRBV5-4 and TRBJ2-7; the match to TRBD1 covers 8 bases. Germline V gives CDR1 SGHNT, CDR2 YYREEE (reference sequence). Trimming took 4 bases from V and 2 from J; bases not matched to a gene: 8. The CDR3 has 15 amino acids. The CDR3 nucleotides read TGTGCCAGCAGCATTGACAGGGGACCAACCTACGAGCAGTACTTC. The encoded protein is CASSIDRGPTYEQYF. The full variable domain, its missing parts supplied by reference TRBV5-4 and TRBJ2-7, is ETGVTQSPTHLIKTRGQQVTLRCSSQSGHNTVSWYQQALGQGPQFIFQYYREEENGRGNFPPRFSGLQFPNYSSELNVNALELDDSALYLCASSIDRGPTYEQYFGPGTRLTVT.

The J gene is TRBJ1-1, the V gene TRBV28; 8 nucleotides align to TRBD1. CDR3 length equals 15 residues. Germline CDR1 reads MDHEN; CDR2 reads SYDVKM. The V and J ends lost 5 bases and 0 bases, in that order; junction bases with no gene match: 5. The CDR3 loop is CASSLGQGLNTEAFF. CDR3 bases: TGTGCCAGCAGTCTCGGACAGGGTCTGAACACTGAAGCTTTCTTT.

For this clonotype: A much bigger clone sits one base away, suggesting this may be a read error. The gene calls are TRBV7-2 and TRBJ1-4; D is unresolved. CDR1 and CDR2 from the germline V gene are SGHTA and FQGNSA. CDR3 size: 16 residues. The CDR3 nucleotides read TGTGCCAGCAGCTTAAACCCGCCAGCAACTAATGAAAGACTGTTTTTT. Translation gives CASSLNPPATNERLFF.

This clonotype was recorded a few times. The rearrangement uses TRBV20-1 and TRBJ2-3; D may be TRBD2 (5 bases). Germline assignment: CDR1 DFQATT and CDR2 SNEGSKA (reference sequence). CDR3 length equals 11 residues. Trimming pared 0 bases from V and 14 bases from J, leaving 12 bases between. CDR3 loop: CSARDGLARYF. The CDR3 DNA is TGCAGTGCTAGAGATGGGTTAGCGAGGTATTTT.

CDR3 DNA sequence: TGTGCCAGCAGCTTAGTTGGGACAGGGTATCAGCCCCAGCATTTT. Translated: CASSLVGTGYQPQHF. The rearrangement uses TRBV7-2 and TRBJ1-5, with 9 bases lining up with TRBD1. CDR3 length: 15 amino acids. Looked up from germline, CDR1 is SGHTA and CDR2 is FQGNSA. V lost 1 base and J lost 5; bases outside the gene matches: 3.